These 17 T cell receptor beta chains share one sample of origin, sequenced in a study of molecular identifiers for immune sequencing clone quantification. MiXCR was run by TCRdb on the PCR reads, yielding one entry per CDR3 protein. This sample has around 320,000 distinct CDR3 sequences; roughly 24% occur once, and the top ten carry 0.65% to 0.75%. The sequenced sample was naive CD8+ T cells from blood, with Jurkat cell RNA spiked in. Documented subset: FACS-sorted CD8+CD4-CCR7+CD45RA+ naive T cells. The receptors originated from a human donor in good health. Some libraries in this study had Jurkat cell RNA spiked in.

Comment on this clonotype: This could be a read error, since a much larger clone is one nucleotide away. Here the CDR3 omits its conserved ending phenylalanine or tryptophan, so a read error is the likely source. The chain has TRBV28 and TRBJ2-7; 8 bases match TRBD2. The J segment lost 6 bases and the V segment lost 6 bases, leaving 7 bases of the junction unmatched. The germline CDR1 and CDR2 sequences are MDHEN and SYDVKM. The CDR3 has 13 residues. DNA of the CDR3: TGTGCCAGCAGCCACGCGCTAGCGGGCGAGCAGTACCTC. It yields the protein CASSHALAGEQYL.

This clonotype was detected a few times. V is TRBV6-5 and J is TRBJ2-1, with TRBD2 identical over 13 bases. V lost 6 bases, J lost 9 bases, and 2 bases stayed unmatched. This CDR3 is built from 13 residues. Germline V lookup: CDR1 MNHEY, CDR2 SVGAGI. The DNA for the CDR3 is TGTGCCAGCAGCGGACTAGCGGGAGTTGAGCAGTTCTTC. Protein product: CASSGLAGVEQFF.

The genes are TRBV6-1 and TRBJ2-3; 11 bases match TRBD2. V was clipped by 3 bases and J by 4 bases; unmatched bases: 3. The CDR3 covers 15 residues. Germline-derived CDR1 and CDR2 are MNHNS and SASEGT. The CDR3 here is CASSDSSGRADTQYF. In DNA form, the CDR3 reads TGTGCCAGCAGTGATAGTAGCGGGAGGGCAGATACGCAGTATTTT.

This clonotype was observed at least ten times. Here the CDR3 DNA reads TGCAGCGCGGGACAGTCCTACGAGCAGTACTTC. It specifies CSAGQSYEQYF. This chain connects TRBV29-1 to TRBJ2-7, with 7 positions matching TRBD1. The CDR3 has 11 amino acids. V dropped 7 bases and J dropped 1; count of bases not matched to a gene: 1. CDR1 is SQVTM and CDR2 is ANQGSEA in the germline V gene.

With regard to this clonotype: This may arise from a read error, as a much more abundant clone is one base away. V and J are TRBV29-1 and TRBJ1-1; unclear D gene. Germline CDR1 reads SQVTM; CDR2 reads ANQGSEA. CDR3 length: 12 amino acids. CDR3 sequence reads: CSILLGNTVAFF. DNA for the CDR3: TGCAGCATTCTGTTGGGGAACACTGTAGCTTTCTTT.

The chain has TRBV4-1 and TRBJ1-6; D call uncertain. From germline, CDR1 is MGHRA and CDR2 YSYEKL. The CDR3 sequence is 16 residues long. Trimming pared 1 base from V and 4 bases from J, leaving 11 bases between. In nucleotides, the CDR3 is TGCGCCAGCAGCCAAGCTGACACGAAATATAATTCACCCCTCCACTTT. This gives the protein CASSQADTKYNSPLHF.

This clonotype has a count of ten or more. The rearrangement uses TRBV25-1 and TRBJ2-6; D unclear. CDR3 length: 14 amino acids. The germline V gene encodes CDR1 MGHDK and CDR2 SYGVNS. V lost 4 bases to trimming and J lost 0 bases, with 4 bases between them. The CDR3 here is CASSGRSGANVLTF. In nucleotides, the CDR3 is TGTGCCAGCAGTGGCCGCTCTGGGGCCAACGTCCTGACTTTC.

Concerning this clonotype: Being one base from a much bigger clone, this may be a read error. The V and J genes are TRBV4-1 and TRBJ2-5; possibly TRBD1 or TRBD2 for D (5 bases each). This CDR3 comprises 15 residues. V was cut by 4 bases and J by 2 bases, with 14 bases left in between. Germline CDR1 and CDR2: MGHRA and YSYEKL. The chain's CDR3 is CASSPGAAVQETQYF. The CDR3 region has the DNA TGCGCCAGCAGCCCCGGGGCAGCGGTTCAAGAGACCCAGTACTTC.

The J gene is TRBJ2-3, the V gene TRBV4-3; 14 bases line up with TRBD2. This CDR3 contains 19 residues. J lost 5 bases, V lost 0 bases, and 10 bases had no gene match. CDR1 is LGHNA, CDR2 YSLEER, per germline. The CDR3 region is CASSQETPGLAGAGDTQYF. The CDR3 coding sequence is TGCGCCAGCAGCCAAGAAACTCCGGGACTAGCGGGGGCGGGAGATACGCAGTATTTT.

The rearrangement joins TRBV4-1 to TRBJ2-3; 9 bases are a match to TRBD1. Germline-derived CDR1 and CDR2 are MGHRA and YSYEKL. This CDR3 contains 15 residues. V was clipped by 1 base and J by 5 bases; unmatched bases: 4. DNA for the CDR3: TGCGCCAGCAGCCAAGGGGACAGGGTAGGAGATACGCAGTATTTT. This sequence encodes CASSQGDRVGDTQYF.

Comment on this clonotype: This could be a read error, since a much larger clone is one nucleotide away. The chain uses TRBV7-9 and TRBJ2-3, with D uncertain. Germline V gene data show CDR1 as SEHNR and CDR2 as FQNEAQ (reference sequence). The CDR3 is made up of 18 amino acids. V shed 6 bases and J shed 1 base, with 23 bases lying between them. The chain's CDR3 is CASSPRVGGGQRTDTQYF. The CDR3, as DNA: TGTGCCAGCAGTCCTCGGGTTGGCGGCGGCCAGCGCACAGATACGCAGTATTTT.

The table lists this clonotype with many counts. This chain links TRBV20-1 with TRBJ1-2, with D possibly being TRBD1 (5 bases). CDR1 DFQATT and CDR2 SNEGSKA come from the germline V gene (reference sequence). The CDR3 contains 14 residues. Trimming removed 0 bases at V and 3 bases at J, with 11 bases between. CDR3 nucleotides: TGCAGTGCTAGAGATCGGGGGGATTACTATGGCTACACCTTC. It encodes CSARDRGDYYGYTF.

Note on this clonotype: Germline is not matched at one junction end, which may reflect a read error. The chain carries TRBV28 and TRBJ2-4, with 8 bases that match TRBD2. CDR1 is MDHEN, CDR2 SYDVKM, per germline. The CDR3 length is 18 residues. CDR3 region: CAGSSRVSGTLAKNIQYF. CDR3 in DNA: TGTGCCGGCAGTTCCAGGGTTAGCGGGACGCTAGCCAAAAACATTCAGTACTTC.

In regard to this clonotype: One base away lies a much larger clone, so this may be a sequencing read error. The J gene is TRBJ2-1, the V gene TRBV6-6; 7 bases align to TRBD2. Germline V gene lookup returns CDR1 MNHNY and CDR2 SVGAGI (reference sequence). Trimming cost V 5 bases and J 4 bases; bases outside gene matches: 8. The CDR3 has 15 residues. The CDR3 loop is CASSLGGGGYNEQFF. DNA for the CDR3: TGTGCCAGCAGTCTGGGAGGCGGGGGATACAATGAGCAGTTCTTC.

This clonotype was picked up a small number of times. The gene calls are TRBV27 and TRBJ1-2; D gene unclear. V dropped 0 bases and J dropped 4 bases, with 9 bases sitting between them. The germline gives CDR1 MNHEY, CDR2 SMNVEV (reference sequence). The CDR3 is made up of 14 amino acids. CDR3 DNA sequence: TGTGCCAGCAGTTTATCGGCCAGCTCCTATGGCTACACCTTC. Encoded protein: CASSLSASSYGYTF.

Note on this clonotype: Given a much more abundant clone one base away, this may be a read error. This chain uses TRBV4-1 with TRBJ2-5; no clear D gene. Germline loops: CDR1 MGHRA, CDR2 YSYEKL. The CDR3 has 16 residues. DNA of the CDR3: TGCGCCAGCAGCCAAGGGCGGACGAGCATCCAAGAGCCCCAGTACTTC. It encodes CASSQGRTSIQEPQYF.

With respect to this clonotype: A much larger clone lies one base from this, so it may be a read error. The chain employs TRBV3-1 and TRBJ1-1; TRBD1 is a possible D gene (5 bases). From germline, CDR1 is LGHDT and CDR2 YNNKEL (reference sequence). The CDR3 is made up of 15 amino acids. V lost 5 bases, J lost 0 bases, and 13 bases lay in between. The CDR3 coding sequence is TGTGCCAGCAGCTCAGGGTTCGGGTTGAACACTGAAGCTTTCTTT. This codes for CASSSGFGLNTEAFF.